This T cell receptor beta chain derives from a study of shared clonotypes between healthy human individuals. The table lists this clone with many counts. Within Nashville, Tennessee resided all donors, each a Caucasian adult. CD4+ cell separation produced CD45RA+ naive and CD45RA-negative memory subsets. TCRdb keeps only in-frame clones here, not all; method: immunoSEQ multiplex PCR. The table includes some 1 million clones, under 80% detected once. This sequence was found in a man aged 18 to 35 in good health. Sequenced input: memory CD4+ T cells sorted from blood. Specified subset: CD45RA-negative fraction.

DNA for the CDR3: TGCGCCCCCACCGTGAAGGGCAGTTGCAATCAGCCCCAGCATTTT. Translation: CAPTVKGSCNQPQHF. The genes are TRBV5-1 and TRBJ1-5; D is unclear. CDR3 length: 15 amino acids. Germline V CDR1 and CDR2: SGHRS, YFSETQ. The V gene lost 10 bases and the J gene lost 2 bases, with 19 bases spanning the gap.